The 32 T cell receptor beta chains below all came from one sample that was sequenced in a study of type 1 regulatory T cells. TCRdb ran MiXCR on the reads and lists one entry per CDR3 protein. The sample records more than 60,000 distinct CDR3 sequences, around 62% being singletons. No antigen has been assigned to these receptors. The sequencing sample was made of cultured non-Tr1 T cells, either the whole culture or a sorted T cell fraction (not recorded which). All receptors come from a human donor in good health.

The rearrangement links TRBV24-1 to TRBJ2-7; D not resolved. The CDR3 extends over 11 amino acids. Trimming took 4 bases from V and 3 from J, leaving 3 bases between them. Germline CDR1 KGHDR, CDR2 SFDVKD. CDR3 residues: CATSDIYEQYF. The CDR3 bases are TGTGCCACCAGTGACATCTACGAGCAGTACTTC.

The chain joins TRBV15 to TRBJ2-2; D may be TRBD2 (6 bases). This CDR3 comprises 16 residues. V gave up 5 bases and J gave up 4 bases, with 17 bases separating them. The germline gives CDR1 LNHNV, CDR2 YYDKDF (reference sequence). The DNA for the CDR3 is TGTGCCACCAGCCGGGAGAGCTCCGGGAGCACCGGGGAGCTGTTTTTT. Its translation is CATSRESSGSTGELFF.

The CDR3 DNA follows: TGTGCCAGCAGACTTCTAGCGCTGAGCTCCTACAATGAGCAGTTCTTC. It codes for CASRLLALSSYNEQFF. The chain employs TRBV6-2 or TRBV6-3 and TRBJ2-1, with D perhaps TRBD2 (6 bases). The V and J ends lost 6 bases and 0 bases respectively, with 15 bases between them. Looked up from germline, CDR1 is MNHEY and CDR2 is SVGEGT. The CDR3 has 16 amino acids.

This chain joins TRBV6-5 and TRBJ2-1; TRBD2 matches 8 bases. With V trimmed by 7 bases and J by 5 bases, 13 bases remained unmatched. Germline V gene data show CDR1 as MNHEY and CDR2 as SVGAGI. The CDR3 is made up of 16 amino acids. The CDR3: CASKGPWGTRNNEQFF. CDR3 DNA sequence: TGTGCCAGCAAGGGACCGTGGGGGACTAGAAACAATGAGCAGTTCTTC.

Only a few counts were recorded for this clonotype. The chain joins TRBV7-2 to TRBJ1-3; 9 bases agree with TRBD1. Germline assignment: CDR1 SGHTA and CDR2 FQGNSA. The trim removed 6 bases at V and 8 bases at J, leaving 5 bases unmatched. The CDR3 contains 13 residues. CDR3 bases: TGTGCCAGCAGGGGGGGACAGGGCGACACCATATATTTT. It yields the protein CASRGGQGDTIYF.

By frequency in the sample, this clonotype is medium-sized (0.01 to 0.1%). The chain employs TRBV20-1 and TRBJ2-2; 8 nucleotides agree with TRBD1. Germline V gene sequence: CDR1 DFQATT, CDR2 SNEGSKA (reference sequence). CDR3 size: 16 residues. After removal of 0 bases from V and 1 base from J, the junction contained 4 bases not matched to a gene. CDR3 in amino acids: CSARDHGTGNTGELFF. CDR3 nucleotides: TGCAGTGCTAGAGATCACGGGACAGGGAACACCGGGGAGCTGTTTTTT.

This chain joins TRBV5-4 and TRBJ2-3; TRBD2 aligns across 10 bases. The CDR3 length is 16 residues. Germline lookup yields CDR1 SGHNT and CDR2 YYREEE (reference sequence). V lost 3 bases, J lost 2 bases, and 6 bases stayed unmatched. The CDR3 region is CASSSKREGHTDTQYF. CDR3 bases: TGTGCCAGCAGCTCCAAGCGGGAGGGCCACACAGATACGCAGTATTTT.

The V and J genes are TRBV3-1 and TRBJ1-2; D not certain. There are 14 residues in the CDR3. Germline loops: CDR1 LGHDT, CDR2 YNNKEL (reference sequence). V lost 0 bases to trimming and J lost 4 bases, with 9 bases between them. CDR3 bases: TGTGCCAGCAGCCAAGATTACGGCTTCTATGGCTACACCTTC. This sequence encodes CASSQDYGFYGYTF.

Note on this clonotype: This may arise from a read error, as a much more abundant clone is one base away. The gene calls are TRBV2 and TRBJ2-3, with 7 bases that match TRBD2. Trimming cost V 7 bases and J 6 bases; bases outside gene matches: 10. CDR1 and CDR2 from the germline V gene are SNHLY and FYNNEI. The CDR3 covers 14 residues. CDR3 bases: TGTGCCAGCAAACTAGCGTGGCTGGGGGATACGCAGTATTTT. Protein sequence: CASKLAWLGDTQYF. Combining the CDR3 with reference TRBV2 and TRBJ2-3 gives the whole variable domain EPEVTQTPSHQVTQMGQEVILRCVPISNHLYFYWYRQILGQKVEFLVSFYNNEISEKSEIFDDQFSVERPDGSNFTLKIRSTKLEDSAMYFCASKLAWLGDTQYFGPGTRLTVL.

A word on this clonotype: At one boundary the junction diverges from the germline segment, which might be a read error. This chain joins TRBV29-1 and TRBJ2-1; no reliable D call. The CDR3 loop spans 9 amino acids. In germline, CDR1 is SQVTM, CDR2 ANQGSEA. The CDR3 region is CSVEDLNVF. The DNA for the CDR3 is TGCAGCGTTGAAGATCTAAATGTCTTC.

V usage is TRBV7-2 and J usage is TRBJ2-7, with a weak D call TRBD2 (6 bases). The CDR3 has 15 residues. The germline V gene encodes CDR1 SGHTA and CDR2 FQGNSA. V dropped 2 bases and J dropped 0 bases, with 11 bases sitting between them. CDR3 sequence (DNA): TGTGCCAGCAGCTTACCGACTAGTAGCTCCTACGAGCAGTACTTC. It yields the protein CASSLPTSSSYEQYF.

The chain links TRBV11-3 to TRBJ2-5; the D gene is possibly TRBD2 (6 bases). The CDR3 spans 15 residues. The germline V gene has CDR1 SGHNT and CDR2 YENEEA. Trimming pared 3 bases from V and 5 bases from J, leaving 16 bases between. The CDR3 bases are TGTGCCAGCAGCTTGGGTAGCGGTCCCGCGGAGACCCAGTACTTC. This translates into CASSLGSGPAETQYF.

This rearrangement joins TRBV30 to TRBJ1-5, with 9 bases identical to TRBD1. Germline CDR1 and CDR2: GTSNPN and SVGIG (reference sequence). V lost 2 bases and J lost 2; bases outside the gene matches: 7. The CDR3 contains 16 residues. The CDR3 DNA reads TGTGCCTGGAGTCAAACAGGGGGCAGGGGCAATCAGCCCCAGCATTTT. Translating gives CAWSQTGGRGNQPQHF. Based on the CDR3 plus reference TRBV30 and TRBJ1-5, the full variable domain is SQTIHQWPATLVQPVGSPLSLECTVEGTSNPNLYWYRQAAGRGLQLLFYSVGIGQISSEVPQNLSASRPQDRQFILSSKKLLLSDSGFYLCAWSQTGGRGNQPQHFGDGTRLSIL.

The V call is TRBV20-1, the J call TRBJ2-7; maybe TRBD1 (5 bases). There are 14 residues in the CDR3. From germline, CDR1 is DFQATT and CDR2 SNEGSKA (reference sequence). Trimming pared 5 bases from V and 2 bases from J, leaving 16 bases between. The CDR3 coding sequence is TGCAGTGCTGAAGACAGACGGAACCCCTACGAGCAGTACTTC. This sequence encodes CSAEDRRNPYEQYF.

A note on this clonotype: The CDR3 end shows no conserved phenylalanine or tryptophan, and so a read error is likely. CDR3 nucleotides: TGTGCCAGCAGGGTGACTAGGGACACAGATACGCAGTATTCT. Translation gives CASRVTRDTDTQYS. This rearrangement joins TRBV6-1 to TRBJ2-3; D may be TRBD2 (6 bases). Germline CDR1 reads MNHNS; CDR2 reads SASEGT. The CDR3 extends over 14 amino acids. V was cut by 6 bases and J by 2 bases, with 12 bases left in between.

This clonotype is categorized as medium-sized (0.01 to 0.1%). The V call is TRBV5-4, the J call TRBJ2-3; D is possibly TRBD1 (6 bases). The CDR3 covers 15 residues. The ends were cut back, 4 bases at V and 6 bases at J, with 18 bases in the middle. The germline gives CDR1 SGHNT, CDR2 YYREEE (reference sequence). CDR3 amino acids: CASSPGAQLSDTQYF. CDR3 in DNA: TGTGCCAGCAGCCCAGGGGCCCAACTTTCGGATACGCAGTATTTT.

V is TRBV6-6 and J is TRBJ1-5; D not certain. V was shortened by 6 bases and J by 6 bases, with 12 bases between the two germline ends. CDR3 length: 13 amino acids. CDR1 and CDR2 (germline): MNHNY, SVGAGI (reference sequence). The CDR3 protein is CASRPTAGQPQHF. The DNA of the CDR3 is TGTGCCAGCAGGCCAACGGCGGGTCAGCCCCAGCATTTT.

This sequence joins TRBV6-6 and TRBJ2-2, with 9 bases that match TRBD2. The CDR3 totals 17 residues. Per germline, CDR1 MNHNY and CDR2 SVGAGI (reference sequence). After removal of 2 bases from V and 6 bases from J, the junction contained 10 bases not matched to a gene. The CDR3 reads CASSYPLAGVGPGELFF. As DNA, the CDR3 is TGTGCCAGCAGTTACCCTTTAGCGGGAGTGGGCCCCGGGGAGCTGTTTTTT.

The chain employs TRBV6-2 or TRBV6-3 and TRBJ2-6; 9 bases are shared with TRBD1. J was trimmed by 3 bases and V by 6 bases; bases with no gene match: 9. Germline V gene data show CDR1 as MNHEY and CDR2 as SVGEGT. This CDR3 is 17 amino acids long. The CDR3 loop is CASSRPDRGLGANVLTF. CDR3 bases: TGTGCCAGCAGCCGCCCGGACAGGGGTCTTGGGGCCAACGTCCTGACTTTC.

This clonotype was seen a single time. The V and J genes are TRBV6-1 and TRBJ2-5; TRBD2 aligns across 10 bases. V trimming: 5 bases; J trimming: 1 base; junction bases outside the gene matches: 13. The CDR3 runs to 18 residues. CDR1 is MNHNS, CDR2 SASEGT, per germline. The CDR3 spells CASSPAPPTSGRQETQYF. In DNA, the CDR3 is TGTGCCAGCAGTCCGGCTCCCCCGACTAGCGGGCGCCAAGAGACCCAGTACTTC.

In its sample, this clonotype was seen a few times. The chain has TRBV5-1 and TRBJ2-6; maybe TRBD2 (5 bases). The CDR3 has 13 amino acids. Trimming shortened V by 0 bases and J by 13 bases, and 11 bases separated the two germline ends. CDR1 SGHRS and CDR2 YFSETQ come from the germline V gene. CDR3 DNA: TGCGCCAGCAGCTTGGCGGGGATCAAGGTCCTGACTTTC. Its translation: CASSLAGIKVLTF.

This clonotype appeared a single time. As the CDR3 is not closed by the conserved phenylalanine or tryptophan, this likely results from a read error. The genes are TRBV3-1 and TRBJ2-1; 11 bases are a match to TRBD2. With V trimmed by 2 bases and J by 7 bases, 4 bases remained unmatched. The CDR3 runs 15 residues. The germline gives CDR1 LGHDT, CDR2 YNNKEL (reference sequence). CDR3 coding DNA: TGTGCCAGCAGCCAATGGACTAGCGGGTCGAATGAGCAGTTCATC. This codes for CASSQWTSGSNEQFI.

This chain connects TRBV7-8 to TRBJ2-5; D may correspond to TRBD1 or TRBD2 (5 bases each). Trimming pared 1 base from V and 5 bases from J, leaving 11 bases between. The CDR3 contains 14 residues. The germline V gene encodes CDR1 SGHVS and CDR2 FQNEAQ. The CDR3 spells CASSLGGFDETQYF. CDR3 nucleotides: TGTGCCAGCAGCTTAGGGGGGTTTGATGAGACCCAGTACTTC.

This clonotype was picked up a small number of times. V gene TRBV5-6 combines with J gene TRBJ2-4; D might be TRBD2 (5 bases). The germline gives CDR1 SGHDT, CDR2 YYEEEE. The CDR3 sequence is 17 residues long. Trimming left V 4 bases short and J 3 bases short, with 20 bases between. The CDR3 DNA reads TGTGCCAGCAGCCAAACTGAAGGATTCGGAGGCAAAAACATTCAGTACTTC. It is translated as CASSQTEGFGGKNIQYF.

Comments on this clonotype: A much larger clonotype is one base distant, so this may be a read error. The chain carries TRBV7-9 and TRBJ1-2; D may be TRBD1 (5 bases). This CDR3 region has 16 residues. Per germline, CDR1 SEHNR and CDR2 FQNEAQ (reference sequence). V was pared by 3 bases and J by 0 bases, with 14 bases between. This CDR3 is CASSFGGTTANYGYTF. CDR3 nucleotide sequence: TGTGCCAGCAGCTTTGGGGGGACTACAGCTAACTATGGCTACACCTTC.

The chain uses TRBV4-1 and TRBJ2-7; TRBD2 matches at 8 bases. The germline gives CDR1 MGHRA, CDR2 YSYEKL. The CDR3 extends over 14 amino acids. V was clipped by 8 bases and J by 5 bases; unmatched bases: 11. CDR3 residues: CASPGVSGNHEQYF. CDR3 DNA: TGCGCCAGCCCCGGGGTTAGCGGGAACCACGAGCAGTACTTC.

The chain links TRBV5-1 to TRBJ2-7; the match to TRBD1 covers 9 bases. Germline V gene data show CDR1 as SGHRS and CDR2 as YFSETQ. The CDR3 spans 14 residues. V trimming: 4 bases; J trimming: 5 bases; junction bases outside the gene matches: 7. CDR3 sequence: CASSPDRGRDEQYF. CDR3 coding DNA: TGCGCCAGCAGCCCCGACAGGGGGAGGGACGAGCAGTACTTC.

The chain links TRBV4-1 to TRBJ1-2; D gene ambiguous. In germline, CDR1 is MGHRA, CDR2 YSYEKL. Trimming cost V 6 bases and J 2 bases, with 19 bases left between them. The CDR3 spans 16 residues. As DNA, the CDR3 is TGCGCCAGCAGGGAACGTAGCGGAAGAGGGAACTATGGCTACACCTTC. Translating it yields CASRERSGRGNYGYTF.

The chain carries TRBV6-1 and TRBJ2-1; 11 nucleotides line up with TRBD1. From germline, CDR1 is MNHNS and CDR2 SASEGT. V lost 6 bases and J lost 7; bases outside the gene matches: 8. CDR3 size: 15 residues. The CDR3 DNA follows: TGTGCCAGCAGGTCCGGGACAGGGGGGGTTAATGAGCAGTTCTTC. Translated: CASRSGTGGVNEQFF.

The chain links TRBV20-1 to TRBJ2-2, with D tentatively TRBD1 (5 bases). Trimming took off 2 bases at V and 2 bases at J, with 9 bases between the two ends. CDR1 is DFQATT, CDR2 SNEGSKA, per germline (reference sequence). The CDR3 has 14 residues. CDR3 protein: CSARFQGNTGELFF. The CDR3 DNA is TGCAGTGCTAGATTTCAGGGTAACACCGGGGAGCTGTTTTTT.

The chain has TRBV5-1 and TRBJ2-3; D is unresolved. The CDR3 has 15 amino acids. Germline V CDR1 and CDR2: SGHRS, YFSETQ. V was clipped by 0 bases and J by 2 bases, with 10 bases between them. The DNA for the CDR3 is TGCGCCAGCAGCTTGGGGCTAGTCGTCACAGATACGCAGTATTTT. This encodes CASSLGLVVTDTQYF.

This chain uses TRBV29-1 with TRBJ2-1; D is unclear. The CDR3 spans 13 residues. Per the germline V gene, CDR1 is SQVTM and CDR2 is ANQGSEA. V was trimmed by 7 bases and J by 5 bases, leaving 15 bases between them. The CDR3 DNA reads TGCAGCGCCGAAGACTGGAAAAACAATGAGCAGTTCTTC. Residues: CSAEDWKNNEQFF.